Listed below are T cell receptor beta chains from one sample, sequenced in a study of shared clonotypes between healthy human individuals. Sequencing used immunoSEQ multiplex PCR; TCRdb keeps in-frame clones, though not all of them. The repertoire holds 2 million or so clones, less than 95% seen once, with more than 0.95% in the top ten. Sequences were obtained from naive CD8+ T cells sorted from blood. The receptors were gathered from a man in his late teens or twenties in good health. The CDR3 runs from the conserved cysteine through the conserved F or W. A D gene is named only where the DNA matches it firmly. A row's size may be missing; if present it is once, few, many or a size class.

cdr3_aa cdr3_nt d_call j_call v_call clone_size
CASSYERGSYEQYF TGTGCCAGCAGCTACGAAAGGGGGTCCTACGAGCAGTACTTC - TRBJ2-7 TRBV11-2 -
CASSPEGLLSYEQYF TGTGCCAGCAGCCCGGAGGGACTCCTATCCTACGAGCAGTACTTC - TRBJ2-7 TRBV7-9 -
CASSSSGAQNIQYF TGTGCCAGCAGTTCCTCAGGGGCTCAAAACATTCAGTACTTC - TRBJ2-4 TRBV27 -
CASSPEGSVTEQFF TGCGCCAGCAGCCCGGAAGGTAGCGTTACTGAGCAGTTCTTC - TRBJ2-1 TRBV5-1 -
CASSEGLRNIQYF TGTGCCAGTAGTGAGGGACTCAGAAACATTCAGTACTTC - TRBJ2-4 TRBV19 -
CASSLTWVGYGYTF TGCGCCAGCAGCTTGACCTGGGTCGGCTATGGCTACACCTTC - TRBJ1-2 TRBV5-1 few
CASSSGQGLTYEQYF TGTGCCAGCAGTTCCGGACAGGGACTTACCTACGAGCAGTACTTC TRBD1 TRBJ2-7 TRBV7-9 once
CASRGETGGYSPLHF TGTGCCAGCAGAGGGGAAACAGGGGGTTATTCACCCCTCCACTTT TRBD1 TRBJ1-6 TRBV2 -
CASSGTGNKAFF TGTGCCAGCAGCGGGACAGGGAATAAAGCTTTCTTT TRBD1 TRBJ1-1 TRBV11-3 -
CASSPKRDAYNEQFF TGTGCCAGCAGTCCTAAGCGGGACGCATACAATGAGCAGTTCTTC TRBD2 TRBJ2-1 TRBV7-9 -
CASSASGTGVTGELFF TGTGCCAGCAGCGCCTCCGGGACAGGCGTAACCGGGGAGCTGTTTTTT TRBD1 TRBJ2-2 TRBV7-9 -
CASTYPGRASTGELFF TGTGCCAGCACTTACCCGGGCAGGGCGAGCACCGGGGAGCTGTTTTTT - TRBJ2-2 TRBV6-6 -
CASSQDLYAERGLYNEQFF TGCGCCAGCAGCCAAGATCTATATGCGGAGCGGGGCCTTTACAATGAGCAGTTCTTC TRBD2 TRBJ2-1 TRBV4-3 -
CASSQDPALAGVNDEQFF TGCGCCAGCAGCCAAGATCCCGCCCTAGCGGGGGTTAACGATGAGCAGTTCTTC TRBD2 TRBJ2-1 TRBV4-1 -
CASGLPQGEQFF TGTGCTAGTGGTTTGCCTCAGGGAGAGCAGTTCTTC - TRBJ2-1 TRBV12-5 -
CASSSDPGSYEQYF TGTGCCAGCAGCTCCGACCCAGGGTCCTACGAGCAGTACTTC - TRBJ2-7 TRBV6-1 -
CASSLILGRNTGELFF TGTGCCAGCAGCCTGATATTGGGGAGGAACACCGGGGAGCTGTTTTTT - TRBJ2-2 TRBV7-9 -
CASRGTSGGTYITQYF TGCGCCAGCAGGGGGACTAGCGGGGGGACTTATATTACGCAGTATTTT TRBD2 TRBJ2-3 TRBV10-1 -
CASSLDRGQPQHF TGTGCCAGCAGTCTGGACAGGGGCCAGCCCCAGCATTTT TRBD1 TRBJ1-5 TRBV27 -
CASSYSNSPQETQYF TGTGCCAGCAGTTACTCGAACAGTCCCCAAGAGACCCAGTACTTC - TRBJ2-5 TRBV6-5 -
CASSQESASPHEQYF TGCGCCAGCAGCCAAGAGTCGGCTAGCCCCCACGAGCAGTACTTC - TRBJ2-7 TRBV4-1 -
CASSVEGGGYGSTQYF TGTGCCAGCAGCGTAGAAGGCGGGGGGTACGGTTCTACGCAGTATTTT TRBD2 TRBJ2-3 TRBV9 -
CASTPGPLSYEQYF TGTGCCAGCACCCCAGGCCCCCTATCCTACGAGCAGTACTTC - TRBJ2-7 TRBV6-1 -
CASSSLSYEQYF TGTGCCAGCAGCTCGCTCTCCTACGAGCAGTACTTC - TRBJ2-7 TRBV7-6 -
CASSQARDFQETQYF TGCGCCAGCAGCCAAGCCCGGGACTTCCAAGAGACCCAGTACTTC - TRBJ2-5 TRBV4-3 -
CASSLERLAGGSSTDTQYF TGCGCCAGCAGCTTGGAACGGCTAGCGGGCGGCTCTAGCACAGATACGCAGTATTTT TRBD2 TRBJ2-3 TRBV5-1 -